These 5 T cell receptor beta chains were sequenced from one sample in a study of blood T cell repertoires in COVID-19. Clones were sequenced by immunoSEQ multiplex PCR, and TCRdb holds only the in-frame ones, with some missing. The sample holds around 100,000 clones, 75% to 90% seen once. The sequencing sample was made of peripheral blood. The receptors originated from a woman in her seventies with active or convalescent COVID-19.

The chain recombines TRBV25-1 with TRBJ1-4, with TRBD1 matching over 11 bases. Germline CDR1 and CDR2: MGHDK and SYGVNS. The V gene end was trimmed by 8 bases and the J gene end by 4 bases; junction bases not matched to a gene: 6. There are 15 residues in the CDR3. The CDR3 nucleotides are TGTGCCAGCGCCCGGACAGGGGGCGGTAATGAAAAACTGTTTTTT. Amino acids: CASARTGGGNEKLFF.

The V gene is TRBV3-1 (or the pseudogene TRBV3-2), the J gene TRBJ1-1, with D maybe TRBD1 (5 bases). CDR1 is LGHDT and CDR2 is YNNKEL in the germline V gene (reference sequence). The CDR3 totals 15 residues. The V end was cut by 4 bases, the J end by 4 bases, with 16 bases between. This chain's CDR3 is CASSPRRGGFTEAFF. The CDR3 region has the DNA TGTGCCAGCAGCCCCCGTCGGGGGGGGTTCACTGAAGCTTTCTTT.

This chain joins TRBV29-1 and TRBJ2-1, with D possibly being TRBD2 (7 bases). This CDR3 comprises 16 residues. Germline CDR1 SQVTM, CDR2 ANQGSEA. The ends were cut back, 6 bases at V and 1 base at J, with 19 bases in the middle. The CDR3 reads CSVYKGGDGSYNEQFF. CDR3 in DNA: TGCAGCGTCTACAAAGGGGGGGACGGTTCCTACAATGAGCAGTTCTTC.

Written as DNA, the CDR3 is TGTGCCAGCAGCATTACAGGGGGTGAAACAGATACGCAGTATTTT. Protein: CASSITGGETDTQYF. The J gene is TRBJ2-3, the V gene TRBV11-2; 8 bases align to TRBD1. V lost 5 bases, J lost 3 bases, and 7 bases stayed unmatched. Germline assignment: CDR1 SGHAT and CDR2 FQNNGV. The CDR3 sequence is 15 residues long.

The rearrangement uses TRBV11-2 and TRBJ2-7, with 9 bases matching TRBD2. Germline assignment: CDR1 SGHAT and CDR2 FQNNGV. This CDR3 has 14 residues. V trimming: 4 bases; J trimming: 3 bases; junction bases outside the gene matches: 4. CDR3 in amino acids: CASSSSTSGYEQYF. CDR3 DNA sequence: TGTGCCAGCAGCTCCTCGACTAGCGGCTACGAGCAGTACTTC. The full variable domain, in which reference TRBV11-2 and TRBJ2-7 provide the parts outside the CDR3, is EAGVAQSPRYKIIEKRQSVAFWCNPISGHATLYWYQQILGQGPKLLIQFQNNGVVDDSQLPKDRFSAERLKGVDSTLKIQPAKLEDSAVYLCASSSSTSGYEQYFGPGTRLTVT.